This T cell receptor beta chain appears in the sequencing data of a study of blood T cell repertoires in COVID-19. From germline, CDR1 is LGHNA and CDR2 YNFKEQ. With 2 bases clipped from V and 7 bases from J, the junction kept 6 bases outside the gene matches. The CDR3 is 14 amino acids. Adults between roughly 18 and 90 years of age took part from under 25 US areas. Per the original methods: It was from reference gene primer amplification that nucleated cell counts were estimated. Generated by immunoSEQ multiplex PCR, the TCRdb table keeps only in-frame clones and is missing some. The V and J calls and the clone size are those of that table, but D and trimming were determined from the DNA. Found here are 220,000 or so clones, around 83% of them singletons; the top ten hold approximately 6.2%.

The chain employs TRBV4-2 and TRBJ1-2; 8 bases line up with TRBD1. The sequence derives from a woman aged 40 to 50 who had recovered from COVID-19. Source material: PBMCs or T cells enriched from blood (not recorded which). The CDR3 region is CASSQLDRESGYTF. The CDR3, as DNA: TGTGCCAGCAGCCAATTGGACAGGGAGAGTGGCTACACCTTC.